The present T cell receptor beta chain was sequenced within a study of spatial heterogeneity in lung cancer. In the study overall: Where they were available, follow-up PBMC samples were sequenced, at a median of about 2 years after resection. Findings of the study overall: Ubiquitous expanded tumor TCRs appeared in blood more at resection than follow-up.

A few counts support this clonotype. Its antigen is unknown. Each TCR cDNA molecule carried a unique molecular identifier. A single record per CDR3 protein comes from TCRdb applying MiXCR to the 5' RACE reads. There are approximately 110,000 distinct CDR3 sequences in the sample; less than 14% occur only once, and 20% to 30% lies in the top ten. The time point is: blood at routine non-recurrence follow-up after resection. The sample was PBMCs, taken at follow-up. The clonotype was recovered from a female donor with early-stage non-small cell lung cancer.

For the CDR3, the DNA is TGTGCCAGTAGGAAGGACAGGGCCAGCAATCAGCCCCAGCATTTT. Amino acid sequence: CASRKDRASNQPQHF. The rearrangement joins TRBV19 to TRBJ1-5; 8 positions match TRBD1. The V gene end was trimmed by 6 bases and the J gene end by 1 base; junction bases not matched to a gene: 5. This CDR3 region has 15 residues. The germline gives CDR1 LNHDA, CDR2 SQIVND (reference sequence).